A single sample is the source of the 17 T cell receptor beta chains below, sequenced in a study of CD8+CD57+ T cells in acquired aplastic anemia. Flow cytometry had shown expanded CD8+CD57+ cells in the patients chosen for sequencing. Profiles of TCR beta VDJ and CDR3 were generated from a genomic DNA template. MiXCR, applied by TCRdb to the reads, yields one record per CDR3 protein. The sample has under 500,000 distinct CDR3 sequences; around a third are singletons. Sequenced: sorted CD4+, CD8+, or CD8+CD57+ T cells (not recorded which) from PBMCs. The receptors here all came from a human donor with aplastic anemia.

The V and J genes are TRBV7-2 and TRBJ1-6; 9 nucleotides match TRBD1. V was clipped by 4 bases and J by 7 bases; unmatched bases: 5. Germline loops: CDR1 SGHTA, CDR2 FQGNSA. The CDR3 extends over 15 amino acids. CDR3 residues: CASSSYRGQNSPLHF. In nucleotides, the CDR3 is TGTGCCAGCAGCTCATACAGGGGGCAAAATTCACCCCTCCACTTT.

The rearrangement links TRBV29-1 to TRBJ1-3; D gene uncertain. The CDR3 runs 13 residues. Trimming removed 3 bases at V and 0 bases at J, with 6 bases between. Germline values: CDR1 SQVTM, CDR2 ANQGSEA. The CDR3 DNA is TGCAGCGTTGAGGCACGCTCTGGAAACACCATATATTTT. This sequence encodes CSVEARSGNTIYF.

This clonotype was counted a single time. One junction end disagrees with the germline gene, perhaps due to a read error. V is TRBV20-1 and J is TRBJ2-1; the match to TRBD2 covers 7 bases. This CDR3 contains 13 residues. CDR1 DFQATT and CDR2 SNEGSKA come from the germline V gene (reference sequence). This CDR3 reads CSASPSGAYEQFF. CDR3 DNA sequence: TGCAGCGCTAGTCCTAGCGGAGCCTACGAGCAGTTCTTC.

Concerning this clonotype: At one boundary the junction diverges from the germline segment, which might be a read error. The chain carries TRBV7-9 and TRBJ2-3; no clear D gene. This CDR3 comprises 9 residues. CDR1 is SEHNR, CDR2 FQNEAQ, per germline (reference sequence). CDR3 in DNA: TGTGCCAGCAGCCCGACGCTGGATTTT. Translating gives CASSPTLDF. Supplemented by reference TRBV7-9 and TRBJ2-3, the full variable domain reads DTGVSQNPRHKITKRGQNVTFRCDPISEHNRLYWYRQTLGQGPEFLTYFQNEAQLEKSRLLSDRFSAERPKGSFSTLEIQRTEQGDSAMYLCASSPTLDFGPGTRLTVL.

The rearrangement uses TRBV28 and TRBJ1-2; possibly TRBD1 for D (6 bases). CDR1 is MDHEN and CDR2 is SYDVKM in the germline V gene. The CDR3 consists of 14 residues. Trimming took 7 bases from V and 7 from J, leaving 19 bases between them. CDR3 residues: CASKSGVDSLGYTF. The CDR3 region has the DNA TGTGCCAGCAAATCAGGGGTGGATAGTCTTGGCTACACCTTC.

Details on this clonotype: A much more abundant neighbour one base away suggests this may be a read error. The chain joins TRBV19 to TRBJ1-2; tentative D call: TRBD1 (6 bases). V lost 6 bases, J lost 3 bases, and 17 bases lay in between. The CDR3 consists of 15 residues. Germline values: CDR1 LNHDA, CDR2 SQIVND (reference sequence). This CDR3 reads CASRGHRDYDYGYTF. The CDR3, as DNA: TGTGCCAGTAGAGGGCACAGGGACTATGACTATGGCTACACCTTC.

At least ten counts were recorded for this clonotype. The rearrangement links TRBV15 to TRBJ1-5, with TRBD1 identical over 7 bases. Germline V gene data show CDR1 as LNHNV and CDR2 as YYDKDF (reference sequence). This CDR3 has 17 amino acids. J was trimmed by 0 bases and V by 5 bases; bases with no gene match: 10. The CDR3 DNA follows: TGTGCCACCAGCCAGAGGGGGAGACAGGGTAGCAATCAGCCCCAGCATTTT. Protein: CATSQRGRQGSNQPQHF.

The chain recombines TRBV7-3 with TRBJ2-1; no firm D call. The CDR3 loop spans 13 amino acids. Germline CDR1 SGHTA, CDR2 FQGTGA. Trimming took 8 bases from V and 5 from J, leaving 13 bases between them. CDR3 sequence: CASSPRADNEQFF. CDR3 nucleotide sequence: TGTGCCAGCTCACCTCGTGCAGACAATGAGCAGTTCTTC.

The chain joins TRBV7-7 to TRBJ2-5; TRBD2 agrees at 7 bases. Germline V gene data show CDR1 as SSHAT and CDR2 as FNYEAQ (reference sequence). The CDR3 contains 15 residues. V lost 2 bases to trimming and J lost 4 bases; unmatched junction nucleotides: 7. CDR3 in DNA: TGTGCCAGCAGCTTACTTGGCGGGGGTATAGAGACCCAGTACTTC. It specifies CASSLLGGGIETQYF.

In its sample, this clonotype was seen many times. The chain employs TRBV20-1 and TRBJ1-2; 7 bases fit TRBD1. This CDR3 is built from 14 residues. V lost 3 bases to trimming and J lost 2 bases; unmatched junction nucleotides: 6. The germline V gene encodes CDR1 DFQATT and CDR2 SNEGSKA (reference sequence). This CDR3 is CSASLQGMNYGYTF. The DNA for the CDR3 is TGCAGTGCTAGTCTACAGGGGATGAACTATGGCTACACCTTC.

This clonotype was detected many times. The gene calls are TRBV20-1 and TRBJ1-6; TRBD1 is a possible D gene (6 bases). This CDR3 spans 16 amino acids. V dropped 3 bases and J dropped 5 bases, with 17 bases sitting between them. The germline CDR1 and CDR2 sequences are DFQATT and SNEGSKA (reference sequence). CDR3 sequence reads: CSAREERGMDNSPLHF. The CDR3 region has the DNA TGCAGTGCTAGGGAGGAGAGGGGGATGGATAATTCACCCCTCCACTTT.

Turning to this clonotype: This may come from a read error, since a much larger clone is one base off. Given the absence of the conserved phenylalanine or tryptophan at the CDR3 end, a read error is likely. The rearrangement joins TRBV9 to TRBJ2-7; 7 nucleotides line up with TRBD1. CDR1 and CDR2 from the germline V gene are SGDLS and YYNGEE. The CDR3 runs to 15 residues. Unmatched junction bases numbered 10, after V lost 4 bases and J lost 3 bases. CDR3 bases: TGTGCCAGCAGCCCAACCCACGGGACAGACTACGAGCAGTACCTC. This translates into CASSPTHGTDYEQYL.

The chain links TRBV4-1 to TRBJ2-1; maybe TRBD1 (6 bases). CDR1 MGHRA and CDR2 YSYEKL come from the germline V gene. The CDR3 sequence is 13 residues long. The ends were cut back, 0 bases at V and 13 bases at J, with 13 bases in the middle. In DNA, the CDR3 is TGCGCCAGCAGCCAAGATCACAGGGTCGGTCAGTTCTTC. It encodes CASSQDHRVGQFF.

This clonotype has at least ten counts. The CDR3 loop reads CASSLDHSGYTF. In nucleotides, the CDR3 is TGTGCCAGCAGCTTAGACCATTCTGGCTACACCTTC. V gene TRBV11-2 combines with J gene TRBJ1-2; unclear D gene. CDR3 length: 12 amino acids. From germline, CDR1 is SGHAT and CDR2 FQNNGV. Trimming cost V 0 bases and J 7 bases, with 6 bases left between them.

This clonotype has ten or more counts. The chain is built from TRBV12-3 or TRBV12-4 and TRBJ1-5, with a possible D match to TRBD1 (5 bases). The CDR3 loop spans 13 amino acids. V gave up 5 bases and J gave up 6 bases, with 11 bases separating them. The CDR3 nucleotides are TGTGCCAGCAGTGGGACCGTGATTCAGCCCCAGCATTTT. Amino acid sequence: CASSGTVIQPQHF.

In this sample, this clonotype turned up many times. The rearrangement uses TRBV14 and TRBJ2-3, with 7 nucleotides matching TRBD1. The CDR3 is 16 amino acids. Unmatched junction bases numbered 7, after V lost 3 bases and J lost 1 base. Looked up from germline, CDR1 is SGHDN and CDR2 is FVKESK. The CDR3 DNA reads as TGTGCCAGCAGCCAGATACAGCAGGGGGGCACAGATACGCAGTATTTT. Encoded protein: CASSQIQQGGTDTQYF. The complete variable domain, with remaining parts taken from reference TRBV14 and TRBJ2-3, reads EAGVTQFPSHSVIEKGQTVTLRCDPISGHDNLYWYRRVMGKEIKFLLHFVKESKQDESGMPNNRFLAERTGGTYSTLKVQPAELEDSGVYFCASSQIQQGGTDTQYFGPGTRLTVL.

The genes are TRBV20-1 and TRBJ2-7; the match to TRBD1 covers 10 bases. The V gene's germline CDR1 is DFQATT and CDR2 SNEGSKA (reference sequence). The CDR3 is made up of 15 amino acids. Trimming removed 6 bases from V and 7 bases from J; junction bases left unmatched: 15. CDR3 sequence: CSATRDRGYLREQYF. The CDR3 nucleotides are TGCAGTGCAACCCGGGACAGGGGTTATCTACGGGAGCAGTACTTC.